The rows below give T cell receptor beta chains drawn from one sample of a study of STAT5B mutations in CD4+ large granular lymphocyte leukemia. Data came from immunoSEQ multiplex PCR; TCRdb stores just in-frame clones and leaves some out. The sample consists of about 9,600 clones, 70% to 85% of them appearing once. The specimen sequenced was PBMCs. The origin of the receptors is a man aged 60 to 75 with CD4+ T-cell large granular lymphocyte leukemia. Both conserved end residues are part of each CDR3. The D gene is left open where the match is weak. Rows may omit the clone size; those that give it use once, few, many or a size class.

>NA|NA|15|TRBV7-9
CASRSQGAVNEKLFF
>NA|TRBD1|15|TRBV18
CASSPSWDSKNIQYF
>NA|TRBD1|19|TRBV7-9
CASTTKSGQGTGLTYEQYF
>once|NA|18|TRBV7-6
CASSLGGGNIYSNQPQHF
>few|NA|14|TRBV19
CASISNGPPYEQYF
>NA|TRBD2|15|TRBV14
CASSQGLAGIYEQYF
>NA|TRBD2|19|TRBV4-2
CASSTQGLAGATSTDTQYF
>NA|NA|15|TRBV5-3
CARSLAGTYLRGYTF
>NA|NA|14|TRBV5-6
CASSLGTSYGEQYF
>NA|TRBD1|18|TRBV27
CASSLFMGTGASNQPQHF
>NA|NA|13|TRBV27
CASSLGSGYEQYF
>NA|NA|14|TRBV30
CAWSSWESYNEQFF
>NA|NA|14|TRBV6-4
CASSVRGAHNEQFF
>NA|TRBD2|13|TRBV30
CARKREGLHEQFF
>NA|NA|15|TRBV25-1
CASRLYEPGADTQYF
>NA|NA|17|TRBV21-1
CASSKWGSGDSYNEQFF
>NA|TRBD1|13|TRBV4-2
CASSHGTVDIQYF
>NA|NA|15|TRBV5-1
CASSFLTGSTDTQYF
>NA|NA|15|TRBV5-6
CASSHIATTNYGYTF
>NA|TRBD2|14|TRBV7-3
CASSFKAGPYEQYF
>NA|NA|13|TRBV30
CAWTEGTGNTIYF
>few|NA|12|TRBV18
CASSPGTDTQYF
>NA|NA|15|TRBV11-2
CASSETQSNTGELFF
>NA|TRBD1|16|TRBV15
CATSRGGGTGGYEQYF
>NA|NA|14|TRBV7-2
CASSLVGADTEAFF
>NA|NA|16|TRBV7-3
CASSLNPGVGTDTQYF
>NA|TRBD1|14|TRBV19
CASSAGQGIGELFF
>NA|NA|14|TRBV7-9
CASDIGGPAETQYF
>medium-sized|NA|13|TRBV4-2
CASSHTENTEAFF
>NA|TRBD2|15|TRBV7-3
CASSSGLGVGETQYF
>medium-sized|TRBD2|15|TRBV28
CASSLAAGGPYEQYF
>NA|NA|16|TRBV6-4
CASSAGTEYRNQPQHF
>NA|NA|12|TRBV5-8
CASSLQVTEAFF
>NA|NA|14|TRBV7-2
CASSLGGAQETQYF